This T cell receptor beta chain was retrieved from a study of OX40 agonist ivuxolimab in advanced cancers. Study as a whole: Enrolled patients in dose escalation had cancers that were hepatocellular carcinoma, melanoma, renal cell or head and neck cancer. Study-wide findings and caveats: By week 6 at 0.1 to 3.0 mg/kg, blood CD4+ and CD8+ T cells had expanded clonally. The average count of expanded clones was higher among CD8+ T cells than among CD4+.

The germline CDR1 and CDR2 sequences are SQVTM and ANQGSEA. This CDR3 contains 11 residues. V lost 6 bases to trimming and J lost 2 bases, with 8 bases between them. Using immunoSEQ multiplex PCR, the repertoire was profiled, and TCRdb retains in-frame clones only, with some absent. The repertoire holds about 83,000 clones, around 86% seen once, with more than 0.6% in the top ten. Details on this clone: What it recognizes is unknown.

The chain couples TRBV29-1 to TRBJ2-7; D remains unclear. The receptor was isolated from an adult with an advanced solid tumor such as melanoma, head and neck, liver or kidney cancer. The source material was CD4+ or CD8+ T cells sorted from blood, sampled in a trial of the OX40 agonist ivuxolimab. The CDR3 sequence is CSVGTTYEQYF. The CDR3 nucleotides read TGCAGCGTGGGAACTACCTACGAGCAGTACTTC.